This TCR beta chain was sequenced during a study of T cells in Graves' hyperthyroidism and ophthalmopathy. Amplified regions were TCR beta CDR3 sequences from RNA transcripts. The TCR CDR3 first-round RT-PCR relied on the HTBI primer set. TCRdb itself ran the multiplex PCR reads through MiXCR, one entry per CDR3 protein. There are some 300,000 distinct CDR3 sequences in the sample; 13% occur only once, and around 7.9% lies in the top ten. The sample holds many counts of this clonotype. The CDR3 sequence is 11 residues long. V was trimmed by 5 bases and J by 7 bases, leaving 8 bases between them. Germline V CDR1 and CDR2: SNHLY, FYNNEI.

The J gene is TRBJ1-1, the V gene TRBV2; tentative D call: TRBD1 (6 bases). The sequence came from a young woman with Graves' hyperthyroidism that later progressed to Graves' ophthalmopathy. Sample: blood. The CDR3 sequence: CASSRGVEAFF. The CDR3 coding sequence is TGTGCCAGCAGTAGGGGGGTTGAAGCTTTCTTT.